These T cell receptor beta chains were read from a single sample in a study of cytomegalovirus exposure and HLA in healthy donors. Assay used: immunoSEQ multiplex PCR; TCRdb lists only in-frame clones, some missing. The sample lists under 200,000 clones; around 86% were seen once. Sequenced sample: PBMCs. Receptors were obtained from a young woman in good health and CMV-seronegative. Each CDR3 is given with its conserved first and last residue. Fields, in order: V gene, J gene, CDR3 protein.

>TRBV5-4|TRBJ2-2
CASSLGGDRGVELFF
>TRBV4-1|TRBJ1-1
CASSQSGGVPMNTEAFF
>TRBV2|TRBJ1-2
CASSDGRLRQTLYGYTF
>TRBV10-1|TRBJ2-2
CASNPANTGELFF
>TRBV5-4|TRBJ2-7
CASSKTTGWTDEQYF
>TRBV28|TRBJ1-5
CASSSHQPQHF
>TRBV27|TRBJ1-4
CASSSGRGREKLFF
>TRBV5-1|TRBJ2-7
CASSLEGRDYEQYF
>TRBV14|TRBJ2-1
CASSQDPPGTSGSSYNEQFF
>TRBV7-2|TRBJ2-7
CASSRAGTDYEQYF
>TRBV19|TRBJ2-3
CASSIDTIRGGTDTQYF
>TRBV27|TRBJ2-3
CASSLSGGGTQYF
>TRBV27|TRBJ2-7
CASSSTLYEQYF
>TRBV13|TRBJ2-1
CASSLKREPYNEQFF
>TRBV19|TRBJ2-4
CASSARSIGSKNIQYF
>TRBV6-5|TRBJ1-4
CASSFETGTVNEKLFF
>TRBV15|TRBJ1-1
CATSRGGAGSGEAFF
>TRBV7-9|TRBJ1-2
CSSSLGKGQRVYGYTF
>TRBV5-1|TRBJ2-7
CASSLDGRGSYEQYF
>TRBV29-1|TRBJ1-1
CSVDVAEVNTEAFF
>TRBV5-1|TRBJ2-1
CASSAALSGGSSYNEQFF
>TRBV6-5|TRBJ2-6
CASSSGHSGANVLTF
>TRBV29-1|TRBJ1-2
CSVDWADRLTGYTF
>TRBV16|TRBJ2-5
CASSQGAGQETQYF
>TRBV6-5|TRBJ2-5
CASSYTNGDQETQYF
>TRBV7-6|TRBJ1-1
CASSFLQGMNTEAFF
>TRBV5-1|TRBJ2-5
CASSFRLAGPQETQYF
>TRBV4-1|TRBJ2-3
CASNAGQGEADTQYF
>TRBV2|TRBJ1-5
CASSRGEQNQPQHF
>TRBV6-4|TRBJ1-2
CASSPGQANYGYTF
>TRBV25-1|-
CASSVTGTYEQYF
>TRBV14|TRBJ2-6
CASSQDDVDRRPSGANVLTF
>TRBV10-1|TRBJ2-6
CASSATGAGANVLTF
>TRBV28|TRBJ2-7
CASTQASGNYEQYF
>TRBV28|TRBJ1-3
CASSLQRSTIYF
>TRBV7-9|TRBJ2-1
CASSLRLEQGGNEQFF
>TRBV2|TRBJ1-4
CASSGQFANEKLFF
>TRBV4-2|TRBJ2-7
CASSRAGTSFPTEQYF
>TRBV4-2|TRBJ2-7
CASSALPGQGKNYEQYF
>TRBV7-9|TRBJ2-3
CASRPPGGPLYF
>TRBV6-5|TRBJ1-5
CASIKQGISNQPQHF
>TRBV7-9|TRBJ2-3
CASSFGTDTQYF
>TRBV30|TRBJ1-2
CAWRRTGGSEGYTF
>TRBV29-1|TRBJ1-3
CSIRGGNTIYF
>TRBV11-3|TRBJ1-1
CASSLRDTEAFF
>TRBV27|TRBJ2-7
CASSFGGEQYF
>TRBV29-1|TRBJ2-7
CSVGTGSGYEQYF
>TRBV29-1|TRBJ1-2
CSVEDGTGKYGYTF